These 5 T cell receptor beta chains share one sample of origin, sequenced in a study of T cell responses to AZD1222 COVID-19 vaccine. Here immunoSEQ multiplex PCR was the method, and the copy in TCRdb shows in-frame clones only, minus some. The sample contains about 120,000 clones, roughly 90% of which appear only once. The sample consisted of peripheral blood, taken on day 0 of AZD1222 vaccination. These TCRs come from an adult in good health.

This chain uses TRBV27 with TRBJ1-5; the D gene is possibly TRBD1 (6 bases). In germline, CDR1 is MNHEY, CDR2 SMNVEV (reference sequence). The CDR3 runs 14 residues. Trimming stripped 5 bases from V and 3 bases from J, with 11 bases between. The CDR3 region is CASSLTGFNQPQHF. CDR3 bases: TGTGCCAGCAGTCTCACAGGGTTCAATCAGCCCCAGCATTTT.

V and J are TRBV19 and TRBJ1-1; no reliable D call. This CDR3 is 14 amino acids long. CDR1 is LNHDA and CDR2 is SQIVND in the germline V gene (reference sequence). V shed 6 bases and J shed 5 bases, with 16 bases lying between them. CDR3 bases: TGTGCCAGTAGCCCGAAAGGGCCGGGGACTGAAGCTTTCTTT. Residues: CASSPKGPGTEAFF.

This CDR3 is CASSVGARTGVSGNTIYF. CDR3 nucleotides: TGTGCCAGCAGCGTAGGGGCCAGGACAGGAGTTTCTGGAAACACCATATATTTT. This chain uses TRBV9 with TRBJ1-3, with 7 positions matching TRBD1. The CDR3 length is 18 residues. J lost 1 base, V lost 0 bases, and 10 bases had no gene match. The germline CDR1 and CDR2 sequences are SGDLS and YYNGEE.

The chain carries TRBV4-2 and TRBJ1-1; TRBD1 agrees at 8 bases. CDR3 length: 15 amino acids. Germline-derived CDR1 and CDR2 are LGHNA and YNFKEQ. The junction had 3 bases not matched to a gene; V was cut back by 2 bases and J by 1 base. The chain's CDR3 is CASSQTGTGNTEAFF. The CDR3 DNA follows: TGTGCCAGCAGCCAAACCGGGACAGGGAACACTGAAGCTTTCTTT.

The genes are TRBV5-4 and TRBJ2-3, with D perhaps matching TRBD1 (5 bases). Germline V gene data show CDR1 as SGHNT and CDR2 as YYREEE (reference sequence). The CDR3 runs to 13 residues. V lost 4 bases and J 4 bases, leaving 10 bases between the germline ends. In nucleotides, the CDR3 is TGTGCCAGCAGCCGTACCAGGGCAGATACGCAGTATTTT. Protein: CASSRTRADTQYF.